The TCR beta chain described here comes from a study of T cell responses to AZD1222 COVID-19 vaccine. The study, taken as a whole, reports: Baseline seropositives among AZD1222 recipients totaled only 6 or 7. The donor cohort was predominantly white British with a female majority, and clonal diversity may have been underestimated. Reports say nearly half of spike-specific TCRs go after unmutated variant regions.

From germline, CDR1 is SGHDT and CDR2 YYEEEE. CDR3 length: 15 residues. V lost 5 bases, J lost 7 bases, and 18 bases lay in between. On this clone: The antigen remains undetermined.

TCRdb's copy holds only in-frame clones and misses some; the assay was immunoSEQ multiplex PCR. Here the sample spans 110,000 or so clones, around 90% being singletons. The specimen was peripheral blood, collected on day 0 of MenACWY control vaccination. The TCR sequence derives from an adult in good health. The rearrangement uses TRBV5-6 and TRBJ1-4, with D possibly matching TRBD1 (6 bases). The DNA of the CDR3 is TGTGCCAGCAGTGCGGAAGGCAGGGGCAGTGAAAAACTGTTTTTT. Protein product: CASSAEGRGSEKLFF.